The 21 T cell receptor beta chains below all came from one sample that was sequenced in a study of post-analysis software for immune sequencing data. Study results and limitations: Four to six TRBV segments (TRBV5-6, TRBV5-1 and TRBV20-1 among them) occurred more frequently in patients than in controls.

Presence of unique molecular identifiers characterized the TCR beta cDNA libraries. TCRdb passed the PCR reads through MiXCR, listing each CDR3 protein once. This sample has about 770,000 distinct CDR3 sequences, with 46% found just once. No antigens are known for them. Specimen: blood. The source of these receptors is a girl between 10 and 17 years old with multiple sclerosis.

The chain recombines TRBV18 with TRBJ2-7, with 9 positions matching TRBD2. The CDR3 length is 16 residues. Germline V gene sequence: CDR1 KGHSH, CDR2 LQKENI. V lost 0 bases to trimming and J lost 4 bases; unmatched junction nucleotides: 7. The DNA of the CDR3 is TGTGCCAGCTCACCACCGGGGATTAGCGGGAGTTACGAGCAGTACTTC. It specifies CASSPPGISGSYEQYF.

This chain uses TRBV30 with TRBJ1-1, with D tentatively TRBD1 (6 bases). Trimming took 3 bases from V and 1 from J, leaving 12 bases between them. Germline V gene data show CDR1 as GTSNPN and CDR2 as SVGIG (reference sequence). The length of the CDR3 is 14 residues. Here the CDR3 reads CAWRGGGQNTEAFF. The CDR3 DNA sequence: TGTGCCTGGAGAGGGGGGGGACAGAACACTGAAGCTTTCTTT.

The J gene is TRBJ1-2, the V gene TRBV5-1; 7 bases are a match to TRBD1. In germline, CDR1 is SGHRS, CDR2 YFSETQ. The CDR3 spans 14 residues. The V segment lost 4 bases and the J segment 7 bases; nucleotides outside the gene matches: 10. The CDR3 region is CASSPETGLSGYTF. The CDR3 coding sequence is TGCGCCAGCAGCCCGGAGACAGGGTTAAGTGGCTACACCTTC.

This chain connects TRBV5-5 to TRBJ2-7; 13 nucleotides agree with TRBD2. The CDR3 extends over 16 amino acids. Germline loops: CDR1 SGHKS, CDR2 YYEKEE (reference sequence). J gave up 6 bases and V 4 bases, and 10 bases lay outside the gene matches. The chain's CDR3 is CASSPLSGLAGTEQYF. In nucleotides, the CDR3 is TGTGCCAGCAGCCCCCTCTCGGGACTAGCGGGAACCGAGCAGTACTTC.

This rearrangement joins TRBV4-1 to TRBJ2-3; weak D call: TRBD2 (6 bases). The V end lost 4 bases, the J end lost 2 bases, and 16 bases lay between the germline ends. The germline V gene has CDR1 MGHRA and CDR2 YSYEKL. This CDR3 is 16 amino acids long. CDR3 in amino acids: CASSPHSSGYTDTQYF. For the CDR3, the DNA is TGCGCCAGCAGCCCTCATAGTAGCGGCTACACAGATACGCAGTATTTT.

This clonotype has just a few counts. The V and J genes are TRBV19 and TRBJ2-7, with 7 bases that match TRBD1. The V segment lost 3 bases and the J segment 3 bases; nucleotides outside the gene matches: 5. Germline CDR1 reads LNHDA; CDR2 reads SQIVND (reference sequence). This CDR3 comprises 14 residues. CDR3 amino acids: CASSMRRDSYEQYF. The CDR3 DNA reads TGTGCCAGTAGTATGCGCCGGGACAGCTACGAGCAGTACTTC.

The chain recombines TRBV7-9 with TRBJ2-1; D is possibly TRBD2 (5 bases). Deletions cut 1 base from V and 4 bases from J, with 11 bases between. CDR3 length: 15 residues. CDR1 and CDR2 (germline): SEHNR, FQNEAQ (reference sequence). The CDR3 sequence is CASSLVDRGYNEQFF. For the CDR3, the DNA is TGTGCCAGCAGCTTAGTGGACCGCGGGTACAATGAGCAGTTCTTC.

The chain is built from TRBV6-1 and TRBJ1-2; D is uncertain. The CDR3 totals 14 residues. Trimming pared 4 bases from V and 3 bases from J, leaving 12 bases between. Germline V gives CDR1 MNHNS, CDR2 SASEGT. This chain's CDR3 is CASSVLGGDYGYTF. The CDR3 nucleotides are TGTGCCAGCAGTGTACTTGGCGGGGACTATGGCTACACCTTC.

The gene calls are TRBV5-6 and TRBJ2-1, with a tentative D call TRBD2 (6 bases). Germline CDR1 is SGHDT and CDR2 is YYEEEE. The V end lost 2 bases, the J end lost 8 bases, and 11 bases lay between the germline ends. The CDR3 loop spans 13 amino acids. In nucleotides, the CDR3 is TGTGCCAGCAGCTTACCGGGGAGGCATGAGCAGTTCTTC. Amino acids: CASSLPGRHEQFF.

The chain links TRBV12-3 or TRBV12-4 to TRBJ2-5; D unresolved. V was pared by 4 bases and J by 5 bases, with 8 bases between. This CDR3 comprises 12 residues. CDR3 sequence reads: CASSSLRETQYF. CDR3 nucleotide sequence: TGTGCCAGCAGTTCCCTCCGGGAGACCCAGTACTTC.

The chain uses TRBV2 and TRBJ2-3; TRBD2 matches 10 bases. The CDR3 runs 16 residues. Germline V CDR1 and CDR2: SNHLY, FYNNEI. With 6 bases clipped from V and 2 bases from J, the junction kept 8 bases outside the gene matches. CDR3 protein: CASSPWTSGDTDTQYF. CDR3 sequence (DNA): TGTGCCAGCAGCCCTTGGACTAGCGGCGACACAGATACGCAGTATTTT.

The chain employs TRBV7-9 and TRBJ2-5; possibly TRBD2 for D (5 bases). CDR1 SEHNR and CDR2 FQNEAQ come from the germline V gene (reference sequence). V shed 5 bases and J shed 5 bases, with 18 bases lying between them. This CDR3 has 15 amino acids. The CDR3 reads CASSPRTASGETQYF. The CDR3 coding sequence is TGTGCCAGCAGCCCCCGGACTGCTTCGGGCGAGACCCAGTACTTC. Variable domain in full (rest from reference TRBV7-9 and TRBJ2-5): DTGVSQNPRHKITKRGQNVTFRCDPISEHNRLYWYRQTLGQGPEFLTYFQNEAQLEKSRLLSDRFSAERPKGSFSTLEIQRTEQGDSAMYLCASSPRTASGETQYFGPGTRLLVL.

This clonotype has a single count. The germline gene is not matched at one end of the junction; a read error may be the cause. This sequence joins TRBV20-1 and TRBJ2-5, with 9 bases matching TRBD2. Germline CDR1 is DFQATT and CDR2 is SNEGSKA (reference sequence). The CDR3 has 12 amino acids. CDR3 loop: CRATTSGETQYF. The CDR3 DNA is TGCAGGGCTACTACTAGCGGGGAGACCCAGTACTTC.

The chain employs TRBV20-1 and TRBJ2-5; tentative D call: TRBD2 (6 bases). The V gene's germline CDR1 is DFQATT and CDR2 SNEGSKA (reference sequence). V gave up 6 bases and J gave up 0 bases, with 14 bases separating them. The CDR3 has 14 amino acids. CDR3 nucleotides: TGCAGTGCCCTTGTCGCGGGACACCAAGAGACCCAGTACTTC. It specifies CSALVAGHQETQYF.

This clonotype was detected a few times. The rearrangement uses TRBV29-1 and TRBJ1-5; D is uncertain. V lost 5 bases and J lost 4, with 9 bases in between. Per the germline V gene, CDR1 is SQVTM and CDR2 is ANQGSEA. This CDR3 is 12 amino acids long. In DNA form, the CDR3 reads TGCAGCGTTATTTGGGGAAATCAGCCCCAGCATTTT. This encodes CSVIWGNQPQHF. Together with reference TRBV29-1 and TRBJ1-5, the CDR3 gives the full variable domain: SAVISQKPSRDICQRGTSLTIQCQVDSQVTMMFWYRQQPGQSLTLIATANQGSEATYESGFVIDKFPISRPNLTFSTLTVSNMSPEDSSIYLCSVIWGNQPQHFGDGTRLSIL.

J is TRBJ2-2 and V is TRBV7-3; TRBD2 aligns across 8 bases. This CDR3 region has 15 residues. V lost 5 bases to trimming and J lost 5 bases; unmatched junction nucleotides: 7. Germline V lookup: CDR1 SGHTA, CDR2 FQGTGA. For the CDR3, the DNA is TGTGCCAGCAGCGCGGGACTAGGGGGGACCGGGGAGCTGTTTTTT. This encodes CASSAGLGGTGELFF.

The chain uses TRBV19 and TRBJ1-2, with TRBD1 as a possible D gene (6 bases). With 9 bases removed from V and 1 base from J, the gap between germline ends came to 12 bases. The CDR3 has 13 residues. Looked up from germline, CDR1 is LNHDA and CDR2 is SQIVND (reference sequence). CDR3 DNA sequence: TGTGCCAGCTCCCGGACAGTTAACTATGGCTACACCTTC. It codes for CASSRTVNYGYTF. The full variable domain, its missing parts supplied by reference TRBV19 and TRBJ1-2, is DGGITQSPKYLFRKEGQNVTLSCEQNLNHDAMYWYRQDPGQGLRLIYYSQIVNDFQKGDIAEGYSVSREKKESFPLTVTSAQKNPTAFYLCASSRTVNYGYTFGSGTRLTVV.

The rearrangement uses TRBV13 and TRBJ2-3; TRBD2 matches 12 bases. Trimming removed 5 bases from V and 4 bases from J; junction bases left unmatched: 13. Germline V gene data show CDR1 as PRHDT and CDR2 as FYEKMQ (reference sequence). This CDR3 contains 18 residues. The CDR3 here is CASSQTGLAGPTSDTQYF. CDR3 DNA sequence: TGTGCCAGCAGCCAAACAGGACTAGCGGGACCCACCTCAGATACGCAGTATTTT.

The CDR3 sequence is CAKGGGSTDTQYF. In DNA, the CDR3 is TGTGCCAAAGGGGGCGGGAGCACAGATACGCAGTATTTT. This sequence joins TRBV10-3 and TRBJ2-3; 7 bases line up with TRBD1. This CDR3 spans 13 amino acids. The germline gives CDR1 ENHRY, CDR2 SYGVKD. V was pared by 10 bases and J by 0 bases, with 4 bases of the junction left unmatched.

J is TRBJ1-6 and V is TRBV7-2; D remains unclear. V shed 6 bases and J shed 7 bases, with 7 bases lying between them. Germline values: CDR1 SGHTA, CDR2 FQGNSA. The CDR3 is made up of 12 amino acids. The CDR3: CASRSGNSPLHF. The CDR3 DNA is TGTGCCAGCAGATCCGGGAATTCACCCCTCCACTTT.

This clonotype was found a few times. The rearrangement uses TRBV7-2 and TRBJ2-4, with TRBD2 matching over 7 bases. The V segment lost 1 base and the J segment 5 bases; nucleotides outside the gene matches: 5. There are 15 residues in the CDR3. The V gene's germline CDR1 is SGHTA and CDR2 FQGNSA. The CDR3 loop is CASSLDSGPQNIQYF. The CDR3 bases are TGTGCCAGCAGCTTAGATAGCGGGCCGCAAAACATTCAGTACTTC.